This TCR beta chain was identified in a study of T cell repertoires in cytomegalovirus infection. Study summary: Well-studied HLA-B-restricted CMV epitopes were used in the study alongside recently identified HLA-C-restricted ones.

In regard to this clonotype: The antigen is undetermined.

TCRdb reanalysed the reads using MiXCR and keeps one entry per CDR3 protein. The sample carries a few hundred thousand distinct CDR3 sequences, about 28% recorded once. Study-level results: The ex vivo response was dominated by HLA-C-restricted CMV-specific TCR beta clonotypes. Carriage of CMV together with the relevant HLA was identifiable through cumulative public TCR beta family frequency.

Germline V gene lookup returns CDR1 SGDLS and CDR2 YYNGEE. This CDR3 has 14 residues. The V gene lost 1 base and the J gene lost 2 bases, with 8 bases spanning the gap. The chain is built from TRBV9 and TRBJ2-3; D remains unclear. Sample: cultured PBMCs, taken from culture after CMV antigen stimulation. The origin of this receptor is a human donor in good health (CMV status not recorded). Some clones in this sample may be carry-over from other donors' samples. CDR3 nucleotide sequence: TGTGCCAGCAGCGTATTGAGTAACACAGATACGCAGTATTTT. This translates into CASSVLSNTDTQYF.